This T cell receptor beta chain was identified in a study of T cell changes during pregnancy in multiple sclerosis (dated by TCRdb to the late 2010s). Notes on the research overall: In women with multiple sclerosis, the researchers looked at how the T cell repertoire shifted as pregnancy progressed.

About this clone itself: Its antigen remains undetermined. No base-level quality is on record; no much larger clone is a single base apart.

To prepare the library, the immunoSEQ multiplex PCR assay was applied. TCRdb took over this immuneACCESS table, retaining in-frame rearrangements with V and J assigned. Such tables are incomplete; in checked studies, under half of the missing clones stem from an unresolved V gene, and the remainder is unexplained. A total of 99,000 or so clones appear in this sample, over 85% of them only once. The biggest ten clones account for less than 1% of the sample. The CDR3, from cysteine to phenylalanine, totals 14 residues. Left in the record is the CDR3 DNA by itself, 42 bases read in frame from the first base.

This clonotype was sampled from a female donor with multiple sclerosis, enrolled in a pregnancy study. The sequencing used peripheral blood, collected after pregnancy. The rearrangement combines TRBV7-5 with TRBJ2-5; the table's D call TRBD2 went unverified against the DNA. TRBV7-5 is tagged as a pseudogene. This receptor carries the CDR3 CVRSSCSGRETQYF. Read as DNA, the sequence is TGTGTCAGAAGCTCCTGTAGCGGGAGGGAGACCCAGTACTTC.